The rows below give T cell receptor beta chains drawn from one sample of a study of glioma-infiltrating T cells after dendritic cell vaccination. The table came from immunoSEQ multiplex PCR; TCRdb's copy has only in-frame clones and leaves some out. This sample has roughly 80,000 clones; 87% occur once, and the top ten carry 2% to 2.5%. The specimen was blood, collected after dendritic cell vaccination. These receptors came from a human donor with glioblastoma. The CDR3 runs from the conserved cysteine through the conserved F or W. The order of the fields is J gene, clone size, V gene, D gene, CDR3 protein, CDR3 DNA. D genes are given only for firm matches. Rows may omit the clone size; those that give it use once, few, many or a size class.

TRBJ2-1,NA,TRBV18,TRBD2,CASSLGLAGGQQFF,TGTGCCAGCTCACTTGGACTAGCGGGAGGCCAGCAGTTCTTC
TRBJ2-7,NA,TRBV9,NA,CASSVEAGPYEQYF,TGTGCCAGCAGCGTAGAGGCAGGTCCCTACGAGCAGTACTTC
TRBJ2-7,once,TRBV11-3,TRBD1,CASSWRQGPYEQYF,TGTGCCAGCAGCTGGCGACAGGGACCCTACGAGCAGTACTTC
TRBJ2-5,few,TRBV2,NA,CASSPAELATQYF,TGTGCCAGCAGTCCGGCAGAACTAGCAACCCAGTACTTC
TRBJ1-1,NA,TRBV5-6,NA,CASSLMGRGTEAFF,TGTGCCAGCAGCCTCATGGGGAGGGGAACTGAAGCTTTCTTT
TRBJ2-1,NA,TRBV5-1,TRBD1,CASSLDRGVGEQFF,TGCGCCAGCAGCCTGGACAGGGGCGTCGGTGAGCAGTTCTTC
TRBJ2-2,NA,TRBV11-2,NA,CASSLDVVGELFF,TGTGCCAGCAGCTTAGACGTAGTAGGGGAGCTGTTTTTT
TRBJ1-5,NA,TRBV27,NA,CASSLSKGPNQPQHF,TGTGCCAGCAGTTTAAGCAAGGGGCCAAATCAGCCCCAGCATTTT
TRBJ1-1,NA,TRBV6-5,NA,CASSRAATGAEAFF,TGTGCCAGCAGTCGCGCCGCGACGGGGGCTGAAGCTTTCTTT
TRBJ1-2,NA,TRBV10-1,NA,CASSESGSYGYTF,TGCGCCAGCAGTGAGTCGGGCTCCTATGGCTACACCTTC
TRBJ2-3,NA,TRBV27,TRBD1,CANSLWTGIDSTDTQYF,TGTGCCAACAGTTTATGGACAGGGATCGATAGCACAGATACGCAGTATTTT
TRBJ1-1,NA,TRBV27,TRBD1,CASSSSTGGRTEAFF,TGTGCCAGCAGTTCCTCCACAGGGGGTCGGACTGAAGCTTTCTTT
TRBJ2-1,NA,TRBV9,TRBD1,CASSVQGANEQFF,TGTGCCAGCAGCGTTCAGGGGGCGAATGAGCAGTTCTTC